A single sample gave rise to the 2 T cell receptor beta chains below, sequenced in a study of blood T cells in healthy people across ages. A second PCR, run for about 7 to 11 cycles, used a sample-barcoded 5' primer plus a J-beta primer mix. TCRdb itself ran the 5' RACE reads through MiXCR, one entry per CDR3 protein. Seen here are 1.5 million to 2 million distinct CDR3 sequences, roughly 30% observed once, and the top ten hold about 7.7%. The sequenced material came from blood. The receptors were sampled from a woman aged 25-40 years in good health.

This clonotype was recorded at least ten times. The J gene is TRBJ2-5, the V gene TRBV10-3; D is possibly TRBD1 (7 bases). The V gene's germline CDR1 is ENHRY and CDR2 SYGVKD. Trimming left V 10 bases short and J 4 bases short, with 16 bases between. This CDR3 region has 13 residues. For the CDR3, the DNA is TGTGCCACCAGCGGAGGGGGCACAGAGACCCAGTACTTC. Protein product: CATSGGGTETQYF.

The rearrangement links TRBV20-1 to TRBJ2-7, with D uncertain. The last part of the DNA fits TRBJ2-1 better; the J call may be wrong. This CDR3 contains 14 residues. Germline CDR1 is DFQATT and CDR2 is SNEGSKA (reference sequence). CDR3 residues: CSASSPFGRDEQFF. CDR3 nucleotides: TGCAGTGCTAGCTCACCCTTCGGGCGCGACGAGCAGTTCTTC.